Each of the 10 T cell receptor beta chains below was sequenced from the same sample in a study of shared clonotypes between healthy human individuals. Profiling relied on immunoSEQ multiplex PCR, and the TCRdb table lists in-frame clones only, not all of them. The sample consists of nearly 1 million clones, around three quarters of them appearing once. Sequencing was carried out using memory CD4+ T cells sorted from blood. Indicated subset: CD45RA-negative fraction. The receptors here all came from a man between 18 and 29 years old in good health.

The chain links TRBV7-3 to TRBJ1-4, with a tentative D call TRBD1 (5 bases). V lost 8 bases to trimming and J lost 3 bases, with 10 bases between them. Per germline, CDR1 SGHTA and CDR2 FQGTGA. CDR3 length: 13 residues. The CDR3 is CASQAGPNEKLFF. Here the CDR3 DNA reads TGTGCCAGCCAGGCAGGGCCTAATGAAAAACTGTTTTTT.

The chain combines TRBV5-1 with TRBJ2-2; TRBD2 is a possible D gene (6 bases). CDR1 and CDR2 from the germline V gene are SGHRS and YFSETQ. The CDR3 length is 16 residues. V lost 1 base, J lost 5 bases, and 15 bases lay in between. This CDR3 reads CASSLFASVRTGELFF. The CDR3 nucleotides are TGCGCCAGCAGCTTGTTCGCTAGCGTGCGTACCGGGGAGCTGTTTTTT.

On this clone itself: This sample includes further DNA sequences coding for the same CDR3. The genes are TRBV11-2 and TRBJ1-5, with D perhaps TRBD1 (6 bases). V was clipped by 3 bases and J by 0 bases, with 9 bases between them. The CDR3 is 15 residues long. Germline V gene lookup returns CDR1 SGHAT and CDR2 FQNNGV. The CDR3 spells CASSLTGYSNQPQHF. In DNA, the CDR3 is TGTGCCAGCAGCTTGACAGGTTATAGCAATCAGCCCCAGCATTTT.

This clone turned up a few times. This chain uses TRBV28 with TRBJ1-2, with D hard to call. Trimming left V 6 bases short and J 4 bases short, with 12 bases between. CDR1 and CDR2 (germline): MDHEN, SYDVKM. The CDR3 spans 13 residues. The CDR3 DNA sequence: TGTGCCAGCAGAACGGACGGCAGCTATGGCTACACCTTC. Amino acid sequence: CASRTDGSYGYTF.

The rearrangement links TRBV5-1 to TRBJ2-3; 13 bases align to TRBD2. The CDR3 extends over 13 amino acids. CDR1 and CDR2 (germline): SGHRS, YFSETQ. Trimming at V came to 6 bases and at J to 6 bases, leaving 1 base not matched to a gene. CDR3 nucleotide sequence: TGCGCCAGCACACTAGCGGGAGGGGATACGCAGTATTTT. Its protein is CASTLAGGDTQYF.

V usage is TRBV5-1 and J usage is TRBJ1-5; D is perhaps TRBD1 (5 bases). Germline values: CDR1 SGHRS, CDR2 YFSETQ. The CDR3 covers 15 residues. V gave up 1 base and J gave up 5 bases, with 13 bases separating them. CDR3 nucleotides: TGCGCCAGCAGCTTGTCCGGGAGAGGGGATCAGCCCCAGCATTTT. It encodes CASSLSGRGDQPQHF.

This clone was picked up a small number of times. This chain uses TRBV4-3 with TRBJ2-3, with a tentative D call TRBD1 (7 bases). Trimming shortened V by 0 bases and J by 1 base, and 11 bases separated the two germline ends. This CDR3 has 16 amino acids. Germline assignment: CDR1 LGHNA and CDR2 YSLEER. This CDR3 is CASSQDGGTGTDTQYF. The DNA for the CDR3 is TGCGCCAGCAGCCAAGATGGGGGGACAGGCACAGATACGCAGTATTTT.

The chain uses TRBV2 and TRBJ1-5, with D hard to call. Germline V gives CDR1 SNHLY, CDR2 FYNNEI. This CDR3 contains 13 residues. Trimming cost V 8 bases and J 2 bases, with 10 bases left between them. This CDR3 reads CASGGRGNQPQHF. Written as DNA, the CDR3 is TGTGCCAGCGGAGGGAGAGGCAATCAGCCCCAGCATTTT.

This clone was counted a few times. The chain employs TRBV27 and TRBJ1-1; TRBD1 might be the D (6 bases). V was trimmed by 0 bases and J by 4 bases, leaving 12 bases between them. CDR1 and CDR2 from the germline V gene are MNHEY and SMNVEV (reference sequence). The CDR3 covers 15 residues. CDR3 DNA: TGTGCCAGCAGTTTATCGGACAGAACCCGCACTGAAGCTTTCTTT. Encoded protein: CASSLSDRTRTEAFF.

The J gene is TRBJ2-7, the V gene TRBV28; the D gene could be TRBD1 or TRBD2 (5 bases each). Trimming stripped 6 bases from V and 0 bases from J, with 12 bases between. The CDR3 has 14 amino acids. Germline CDR1 and CDR2: MDHEN and SYDVKM. CDR3 in amino acids: CASRDIGVSYEQYF. The CDR3, as DNA: TGTGCCAGCAGGGACATCGGGGTCTCCTACGAGCAGTACTTC.